The subject of this entry is one T cell receptor beta chain. These data come from a study of CD8 T cells in Susac syndrome. The sequenced target, TCR beta, came from blood CD8+ and CD4+ T cells. When the RNA was reverse transcribed, random hexamers were used with an input of roughly 0.45 to 1 ug. TCRdb fed the immunoSEQ multiplex PCR reads into MiXCR, producing one record per CDR3 protein. The repertoire holds roughly 200,000 distinct CDR3 sequences, with approximately 94% as singletons. Germline V gene data show CDR1 as MNHEY and CDR2 as SMNVEV (reference sequence). There are 11 residues in the CDR3. Between the trimmed V and J ends, which lost 8 bases and 4 bases, there was a span of 6 bases.

Sequencing was performed on CD4+ T cells from PBMCs. The chain combines TRBV27 with TRBJ2-1; D not certain. This receptor was taken from a human donor in good health. In nucleotides, the CDR3 is TGTGCCAGCCGACGGTACAATGAGCAGTTCTTC. This gives the protein CASRRYNEQFF.